This TCR beta chain was sequenced in a study of T cell responses to AZD1222 COVID-19 vaccine. For the study at large: Samples with a second dose at about 4 or about 12 weeks were pooled together. Study-level results: Spike-wide vaccine-associated CD4 TCRs dominated at 160-218 and 743-854. Epitopes outside B.1.351 and B.1.1.7 mutated regions reportedly drew nearly half of spike TCRs.

As to this clone: Its antigen is as yet unknown.

Method: immunoSEQ multiplex PCR; TCRdb's copy keeps in-frame clones and lacks some. The sample has 100,000 to 150,000 clones, 70% to 90% seen once. CDR1 and CDR2 (germline): SGDLS, YYNGEE. CDR3 length equals 14 residues. V shed 4 bases and J 2 bases; nucleotides not matched to a gene: 6. This TCR came from an adult in good health. This chain connects TRBV9 to TRBJ2-7; TRBD2 aligns across 7 bases. Specimen: peripheral blood, collected on day 0 of AZD1222 vaccination. Here the CDR3 DNA reads TGTGCCAGCAGCCCAGCGGGGAAAACCTACGAGCAGTACTTC. This codes for CASSPAGKTYEQYF.